The 5 T cell receptor beta chains reported below all come from one sample, sequenced in a study of blood T cell repertoires in COVID-19. Some clones are missing from TCRdb's copy, which holds only in-frame ones; the method was immunoSEQ multiplex PCR. In the table there are about 180,000 clones, about 90% of which are singletons. The specimen sequenced was PBMCs or T cells enriched from blood (not recorded which). The receptors were gathered from a woman aged 45 to 65 who had recovered from COVID-19.

V gene TRBV5-1 combines with J gene TRBJ2-7; unclear D gene. V dropped 4 bases and J dropped 0 bases, with 11 bases sitting between them. The CDR3 extends over 14 amino acids. Germline lookup yields CDR1 SGHRS and CDR2 YFSETQ. CDR3 DNA: TGCGCCAGCAGCGACCCGGCTAGCTCCTACGAGCAGTACTTC. It codes for CASSDPASSYEQYF.

This sequence joins TRBV7-6 and TRBJ2-3, with D maybe TRBD1 (6 bases). V lost 5 bases and J lost 4, with 28 bases in between. This CDR3 is built from 19 residues. Germline CDR1 is SGHVS and CDR2 is FNYEAQ. CDR3 in DNA: TGTGCCAGCAGCGCCCTAACAGGGTTCGGCAGTGAGTTTCCAGATACGCAGTATTTT. Amino acid sequence: CASSALTGFGSEFPDTQYF.

The chain recombines TRBV11-2 with TRBJ2-1; D might be TRBD2 (6 bases). Trimming stripped 5 bases from V and 0 bases from J, with 17 bases between. CDR3 length equals 17 residues. CDR1 and CDR2 from the germline V gene are SGHAT and FQNNGV. The CDR3 spells CASSGAWDLSSYNEQFF. In nucleotides, the CDR3 is TGTGCCAGCAGCGGGGCGTGGGACTTGAGCTCCTACAATGAGCAGTTCTTC. Drawing the rest from reference TRBV11-2 and TRBJ2-1, the complete variable domain is EAGVAQSPRYKIIEKRQSVAFWCNPISGHATLYWYQQILGQGPKLLIQFQNNGVVDDSQLPKDRFSAERLKGVDSTLKIQPAKLEDSAVYLCASSGAWDLSSYNEQFFGPGTRLTVL.

This clone was seen once. The CDR3: CASSPQGGRGQETQYF. As DNA, the CDR3 is TGTGCCAGTAGTCCCCAGGGTGGCAGGGGGCAAGAGACCCAGTACTTC. V usage is TRBV19 and J usage is TRBJ2-5, with 7 bases lining up with TRBD1. The ends lost 5 bases at V and 2 bases at J; junction bases unmatched: 11. Germline V gene lookup returns CDR1 LNHDA and CDR2 SQIVND (reference sequence). This CDR3 has 16 amino acids.

This clone was detected once. V gene TRBV5-6 combines with J gene TRBJ2-2; 13 bases align to TRBD2. The germline V gene encodes CDR1 SGHDT and CDR2 YYEEEE. V lost 3 bases to trimming and J lost 6 bases; unmatched junction nucleotides: 8. The CDR3 sequence is 17 residues long. The CDR3 sequence is CASSSLGGLAGPGELFF. In DNA form, the CDR3 reads TGTGCCAGCAGCTCCTTGGGGGGACTAGCGGGACCCGGGGAGCTGTTTTTT.